The T cell receptor beta chain described here comes from a study of T cell changes during pregnancy in multiple sclerosis. V was clipped by 1 base and J by 4 bases, with 12 bases between them. The germline CDR1 and CDR2 sequences are MGHRA and YSYEKL. The CDR3 is 15 amino acids. The table came from immunoSEQ multiplex PCR; TCRdb's copy has only in-frame clones and leaves some out. The sample contains about 40,000 clones, 88% of which appear only once. This clone was detected only a few times. Specimen: CD4+ T cells from peripheral blood mononuclear cells, collected in the second trimester of pregnancy. The gene calls are TRBV4-1 and TRBJ2-3, with D hard to call. The sequence was obtained from a female donor with multiple sclerosis, enrolled in a pregnancy study. In DNA form, the CDR3 reads TGCGCCAGCAGCCAAGGTAGACTCACCCCAGATACGCAGTATTTT. Translated, it gives CASSQGRLTPDTQYF.